One sample yielded the 15 T cell receptor beta chains listed below, sequenced in a study of identical twins. From the 5' RACE reads, TCRdb called clonotypes with MiXCR, one entry per CDR3 protein. Of fewer than 650,000 distinct CDR3 sequences listed, roughly 7.1% are singletons. These same records also appear under a second study, on yellow fever vaccine responses in identical twins.

Sequencing was done on a sample of PBMCs. These receptors were collected from a woman under 30 in good health.

In its sample, this clonotype was seen a few times. This rearrangement joins TRBV6-1 to TRBJ1-6; 7 nucleotides line up with TRBD1. CDR1 MNHNS and CDR2 SASEGT come from the germline V gene. The V segment lost 7 bases and the J segment 6 bases; nucleotides outside the gene matches: 6. This CDR3 contains 14 residues. CDR3 in amino acids: CASTAGTANSPLHF. The CDR3, as DNA: TGTGCCAGCACTGCCGGGACAGCTAATTCACCCCTCCACTTT.

This clonotype was recorded many times. The rearrangement joins TRBV24-1 to TRBJ2-2; D is unclear. Germline V CDR1 and CDR2: KGHDR, SFDVKD. This CDR3 contains 15 residues. The ends were cut back, 5 bases at V and 6 bases at J, with 15 bases in the middle. The CDR3 nucleotides read TGTGCCACCAGTGTTCAGGCTTCTGCGGCCGGGGAGCTGTTTTTT. Translation: CATSVQASAAGELFF.

V is TRBV18 and J is TRBJ2-3, with D perhaps matching TRBD2 (6 bases). The CDR3 is 16 residues long. V lost 3 bases and J lost 0, with 13 bases in between. Germline V CDR1 and CDR2: KGHSH, LQKENI. The CDR3 loop reads CASSPSGSSSTDTQYF. The CDR3 DNA sequence: TGTGCCAGCTCACCCTCCGGGAGCTCTAGCACAGATACGCAGTATTTT.

The rearrangement joins TRBV29-1 to TRBJ2-7; 7 nucleotides align to TRBD2. The CDR3 covers 14 residues. CDR1 and CDR2 (germline): SQVTM, ANQGSEA. The J segment lost 5 bases and the V segment lost 2 bases, leaving 9 bases of the junction unmatched. The CDR3 nucleotides are TGCAGCGTTGAAAATGGGTGGGGGGGTCACGAGCAGTACTTC. Amino acid sequence: CSVENGWGGHEQYF.

This clonotype was seen repeatedly, ten times or more. The rearrangement uses TRBV12-3 or TRBV12-4 and TRBJ1-5, with 10 bases that match TRBD1. This CDR3 has 15 amino acids. Trimming cost V 7 bases and J 7 bases; bases outside gene matches: 10. The CDR3 sequence: CASTLTGGLGQPQHF. The CDR3 DNA reads TGTGCCAGCACTTTGACAGGGGGCCTTGGGCAGCCCCAGCATTTT.

The V call is TRBV5-1, the J call TRBJ2-2, with TRBD1 as a possible D gene (5 bases). Germline V gives CDR1 SGHRS, CDR2 YFSETQ. The CDR3 spans 14 residues. V lost 6 bases and J lost 3, with 12 bases in between. In DNA form, the CDR3 reads TGCGCCAGCAAAGAGCCCAGGGACACCGGGGAGCTGTTTTTT. It specifies CASKEPRDTGELFF. The full variable domain, with the rest looked up from reference TRBV5-1 and TRBJ2-2, is KAGVTQTPRYLIKTRGQQVTLSCSPISGHRSVSWYQQTPGQGLQFLFEYFSETQRNKGNFPGRFSGRQFSNSRSEMNVSTLELGDSALYLCASKEPRDTGELFFGEGSRLTVL.

The chain recombines TRBV3-1 with TRBJ2-1, with 7 nucleotides matching TRBD2. This CDR3 has 18 amino acids. J gave up 5 bases and V 0 bases, and 13 bases lay outside the gene matches. CDR1 and CDR2 (germline): LGHDT, YNNKEL (reference sequence). The CDR3 DNA reads as TGTGCCAGCAGCCAAGATACCCGAGGGAGCGGGGCGAACAATGAGCAGTTCTTC. It specifies CASSQDTRGSGANNEQFF.

V is TRBV28 and J is TRBJ2-7; D is uncertain. Deletions cut 3 bases from V and 3 bases from J, with 12 bases between. The CDR3 has 14 amino acids. The germline gives CDR1 MDHEN, CDR2 SYDVKM. The CDR3 reads CASSLSAAYYEQYF. In DNA form, the CDR3 reads TGTGCCAGCAGTTTGTCGGCCGCCTACTACGAGCAGTACTTC.

This clonotype was seen more than once but under ten times. The chain uses TRBV20-1 and TRBJ1-2; 9 nucleotides agree with TRBD1. V trimming: 0 bases; J trimming: 8 bases; junction bases outside the gene matches: 7. CDR3 length: 14 amino acids. The germline V gene has CDR1 DFQATT and CDR2 SNEGSKA (reference sequence). This CDR3 is CSARDGQGLEGYTF. The CDR3 DNA sequence: TGCAGTGCTAGAGACGGACAGGGGTTGGAAGGCTACACCTTC.

The chain carries TRBV5-1 and TRBJ2-2, with 8 bases that match TRBD1. This CDR3 spans 14 amino acids. The trim removed 9 bases at V and 5 bases at J, leaving 9 bases unmatched. The germline V gene encodes CDR1 SGHRS and CDR2 YFSETQ. CDR3 nucleotide sequence: TGCGCCACCCAGGGGGCGGAAGGGACCGGGGAGCTGTTTTTT. Translation gives CATQGAEGTGELFF.

This clonotype has a handful of counts. V gene TRBV29-1 combines with J gene TRBJ2-1; 9 bases fit TRBD2. Germline CDR1 is SQVTM and CDR2 is ANQGSEA. V lost 7 bases and J lost 8; bases outside the gene matches: 12. The CDR3 spans 14 residues. The CDR3 sequence: CSAPGTSISDEQFF. Written as DNA, the CDR3 is TGCAGCGCTCCCGGGACTAGCATTAGCGATGAGCAGTTCTTC.

Many counts were recorded for this clonotype. This chain joins TRBV12-3 or TRBV12-4 and TRBJ2-1; D not resolved. The CDR3 is made up of 14 amino acids. V lost 6 bases and J lost 7, with 16 bases in between. CDR3 DNA: TGTGCCAGCAGCCGTCGGTTATTGGTAAATGAGCAGTTCTTC. Its protein is CASSRRLLVNEQFF.

The chain couples TRBV12-3 or TRBV12-4 to TRBJ2-3; D tentatively fits TRBD1 or TRBD2 (5 bases each). The germline V and J ends were trimmed by 3 bases and 6 bases, with 16 bases remaining between them. The CDR3 is 15 amino acids. In nucleotides, the CDR3 is TGTGCCAGCAGTTTCAGTGGGACCGGGTCGGATACGCAGTATTTT. It translates to CASSFSGTGSDTQYF.

This clonotype was counted ten times or more. The chain is built from TRBV20-1 and TRBJ2-1; D is perhaps TRBD1 or TRBD2 (6 bases each). Germline lookup yields CDR1 DFQATT and CDR2 SNEGSKA (reference sequence). This CDR3 is built from 13 residues. V was cut by 4 bases and J by 6 bases, with 13 bases left in between. The CDR3 region is CSAKGGAFNEQFF. DNA of the CDR3: TGCAGTGCTAAGGGGGGCGCTTTCAATGAGCAGTTCTTC.

The chain joins TRBV2 to TRBJ2-3; possibly TRBD1 for D (6 bases). Trimming stripped 6 bases from V and 0 bases from J, with 19 bases between. CDR1 is SNHLY and CDR2 is FYNNEI in the germline V gene. This CDR3 comprises 17 residues. The chain's CDR3 is CASSDHASGASTDTQYF. CDR3 DNA sequence: TGTGCCAGCAGCGACCATGCTTCAGGGGCAAGCACAGATACGCAGTATTTT.